This T cell receptor beta chain was captured by sequencing in a study of shared clonotypes between healthy human individuals. Study-level background: The study used three CD4 naive, three CD4 memory, two CD8 naive and one CD8 memory plate per donor.

Replicate PCRs run on sorted subsets employed 200 ng DNA, roughly 30,000 T cell genomes. Clones were read by immunoSEQ multiplex PCR, and TCRdb kept only the in-frame ones, dropping some. The table shows roughly 2,500,000 clones, with approximately 93% occurring only once. The CDR3 spans 16 residues. Germline CDR1 is SNHLY and CDR2 is FYNNEI. Trimming took 3 bases from V and 4 from J; bases not matched to a gene: 9. This receptor was obtained from a man younger than 35 in good health. Some clones in this sample may be carry-over from other donors' samples. Sequenced material: naive CD4+ T cells from PBMCs. The subset was: CD45RA+ positively selected. The chain employs TRBV2 and TRBJ2-5; 9 positions agree with TRBD2. CDR3 in amino acids: CASSEVSGRGSETQYF. The CDR3 DNA is TGTGCCAGCAGTGAGGTTAGCGGGAGAGGATCAGAGACCCAGTACTTC. Complete variable domain (other parts from reference TRBV2 and TRBJ2-5): EPEVTQTPSHQVTQMGQEVILRCVPISNHLYFYWYRQILGQKVEFLVSFYNNEISEKSEIFDDQFSVERPDGSNFTLKIRSTKLEDSAMYFCASSEVSGRGSETQYFGPGTRLLVL.